This T cell receptor beta chain was identified during a study of early T cells in non-severe SARS-CoV-2 infection. Study context: Sequencing input comprised bulk RNA from unsorted whole blood; chain pairing was not available.

Individual cDNA molecules were tagged with unique molecular identifiers, the study reported. TCRdb reanalysed the 5' RACE reads using MiXCR and keeps one entry per CDR3 protein. The sample yields about 48,000 distinct CDR3 sequences, over 7.5% seen once. Between the trimmed V and J ends, which lost 4 bases and 7 bases, there was a span of 10 bases. In germline, CDR1 is SQVTM, CDR2 ANQGSEA. CDR3 length equals 11 residues. The rearrangement links TRBV29-1 to TRBJ2-5; possibly TRBD1 or TRBD2 for D (5 bases each). The specimen was whole blood. This clonotype was sampled from an adult who was a healthcare worker with PCR-confirmed SARS-CoV-2 infection or an uninfected control (not recorded which). The CDR3 nucleotides are TGCAGCGTTGGATCGAGGGGGACCCAGTACTTC. It specifies CSVGSRGTQYF.